These 13 T cell receptor beta chains share one sample of origin, sequenced in a study of T-cell reconstitution after alpha-beta-depleted transplantation in children. Construction of the TCRbeta library involved unique molecular identifiers. TCRdb fed the PCR reads into MiXCR, producing one record per CDR3 protein. The sample records under 250,000 distinct CDR3 sequences, more than 20% being singletons. The sequencing used PBMCs, mostly from graft donor cells, collected 360 days after TCRalphabeta/CD19-depleted stem cell transplant. These receptors all stem from a female patient between 2 and 10 years old who had a stem cell transplant for congenital amegakaryocytic thrombocytopenia, so the T cells may come from the graft donor.

V and J are TRBV7-6 and TRBJ2-7; D perhaps matches TRBD1 (5 bases). CDR1 is SGHVS, CDR2 FNYEAQ, per germline. The CDR3 contains 13 residues. The germline V and J ends were trimmed by 1 base and 7 bases, with 11 bases remaining between them. This chain's CDR3 is CASSLGKGIEQYF. CDR3 DNA sequence: TGTGCCAGCAGCTTAGGGAAGGGGATTGAGCAGTACTTC.

The rearrangement joins TRBV14 to TRBJ2-7; 10 bases match TRBD2. V was clipped by 1 base and J by 6 bases; unmatched bases: 9. This CDR3 spans 16 amino acids. CDR1 is SGHDN and CDR2 is FVKESK in the germline V gene. The CDR3 protein is CASSQVPSGRAGEQYF. CDR3 in DNA: TGTGCCAGCAGCCAAGTGCCTAGCGGGAGAGCGGGCGAGCAGTACTTC.

The chain couples TRBV28 to TRBJ2-3; 7 bases line up with TRBD1. J lost 9 bases, V lost 5 bases, and 8 bases had no gene match. This CDR3 is 13 amino acids long. Germline lookup yields CDR1 MDHEN and CDR2 SYDVKM. DNA of the CDR3: TGTGCCAGCAGTCCGACAGGGCCGGGGACGCAGTATTTT. Its protein is CASSPTGPGTQYF. Combining the CDR3 with reference TRBV28 and TRBJ2-3 gives the whole variable domain DVKVTQSSRYLVKRTGEKVFLECVQDMDHENMFWYRQDPGLGLRLIYFSYDVKMKEKGDIPEGYSVSREKKERFSLILESASTNQTSMYLCASSPTGPGTQYFGPGTRLTVL.

This clonotype was observed many times. The genes are TRBV28 and TRBJ1-2, with 7 positions matching TRBD1. Germline V gene data show CDR1 as MDHEN and CDR2 as SYDVKM. The CDR3 is 14 residues long. The ends lost 5 bases at V and 5 bases at J; junction bases unmatched: 8. In DNA, the CDR3 is TGTGCCAGCAGTCCCTACAGGGGAGGGTATGGCTACACCTTC. This translates into CASSPYRGGYGYTF.

Ten or more counts support this clonotype. J is TRBJ2-5 and V is TRBV28, with D perhaps TRBD1 or TRBD2 (5 bases each). V was clipped by 2 bases and J by 4 bases, with 17 bases between them. Germline CDR1 reads MDHEN; CDR2 reads SYDVKM. CDR3 length: 16 amino acids. The CDR3 region is CASSLISYRGVETQYF. In nucleotides, the CDR3 is TGTGCCAGCAGTTTAATTTCCTATAGAGGGGTAGAGACCCAGTACTTC.

The chain couples TRBV25-1 to TRBJ2-2; D remains unclear. Germline V gives CDR1 MGHDK, CDR2 SYGVNS. CDR3 size: 12 residues. The germline V and J ends were trimmed by 6 bases and 7 bases, with 9 bases remaining between them. The CDR3 sequence is CASSLVSGELFF. The CDR3 nucleotides are TGTGCCAGCAGCCTAGTAAGCGGGGAGCTGTTTTTT.

A few counts support this clonotype. V and J are TRBV4-1 and TRBJ2-2, with D possibly TRBD2 on 5 matching bases. Trimming shortened V by 1 base and J by 2 bases, and 8 bases separated the two germline ends. There are 15 residues in the CDR3. Germline V gives CDR1 MGHRA, CDR2 YSYEKL. The CDR3 loop reads CASSQGGFNTGELFF. CDR3 DNA sequence: TGCGCCAGCAGCCAAGGAGGGTTCAACACCGGGGAGCTGTTTTTT.

The chain joins TRBV30 to TRBJ2-3; D uncertain. This CDR3 has 13 residues. In germline, CDR1 is GTSNPN, CDR2 SVGIG (reference sequence). Trimming took 2 bases from V and 1 from J, leaving 7 bases between them. The CDR3 is CAWSPPGTDTQYF. The CDR3 DNA sequence: TGTGCCTGGAGTCCCCCTGGCACAGATACGCAGTATTTT.

This clonotype was picked up one time. V is TRBV5-1 and J is TRBJ2-5; D is perhaps TRBD2 (5 bases). Germline V gene lookup returns CDR1 SGHRS and CDR2 YFSETQ. Between the trimmed V and J ends, which lost 0 bases and 3 bases, there was a span of 18 bases. The length of the CDR3 is 17 residues. This chain's CDR3 is CASSLDLDGLVEETQYF. The CDR3 DNA reads as TGCGCCAGCAGCTTGGACCTCGACGGACTGGTAGAAGAGACCCAGTACTTC.

In its sample, this clonotype was seen a few times. The chain uses TRBV4-1 and TRBJ2-1; unclear D gene. The CDR3 spans 13 residues. Germline CDR1 MGHRA, CDR2 YSYEKL. The V end lost 3 bases, the J end lost 2 bases, and 5 bases lay between the germline ends. This CDR3 is CASSHSTYNEQFF. Here the CDR3 DNA reads TGCGCCAGCAGCCATTCGACCTACAATGAGCAGTTCTTC.

This sequence joins TRBV10-3 and TRBJ1-1; no clear D. The CDR3 extends over 16 amino acids. CDR1 ENHRY and CDR2 SYGVKD come from the germline V gene. V was clipped by 0 bases and J by 1 base, with 12 bases between them. CDR3 residues: CAISESALFRNTEAFF. The DNA of the CDR3 is TGTGCCATCAGTGAGTCGGCGCTTTTTCGGAACACTGAAGCTTTCTTT.

This chain connects TRBV4-2 to TRBJ2-5, with D possibly TRBD1 on 6 matching bases. CDR1 is LGHNA and CDR2 is YNFKEQ in the germline V gene. V lost 0 bases to trimming and J lost 8 bases, with 13 bases between them. The CDR3 loop spans 14 amino acids. The CDR3 sequence: CASSQDGGKSTQYF. In DNA, the CDR3 is TGTGCCAGCAGCCAAGATGGGGGCAAGAGCACCCAGTACTTC.

This clonotype was recorded a few times. The V call is TRBV3-1, the J call TRBJ1-3; D remains ambiguous. Germline V gene sequence: CDR1 LGHDT, CDR2 YNNKEL (reference sequence). V lost 4 bases and J 8 bases, leaving 9 bases between the germline ends. The length of the CDR3 is 12 residues. CDR3 sequence (DNA): TGTGCCAGCAGCCGGGGTGGGGACACCATATATTTT. Protein: CASSRGGDTIYF. The entire variable domain, with the rest obtained from reference TRBV3-1 and TRBJ1-3, is as follows: DTAVSQTPKYLVTQMGNDKSIKCEQNLGHDTMYWYKQDSKKFLKIMFSYNNKELIINETVPNRFSPKSPDKAHLNLHINSLELGDSAVYFCASSRGGDTIYFGEGSWLTVV.